This T cell receptor (beta chain) stems from a study of CD8+ T cells in alopecia areata. Overall study: Severity among treated patients was scored by the percentage of scalp area affected.

The sequencing template was cDNA reverse transcribed from extracted RNA. Sequencing used immunoSEQ multiplex PCR; TCRdb keeps in-frame clones, though not all of them. The data contain about 140,000 clones, approximately 90% of them singletons. Study-level findings and limits: Although TCR sharing was seen in mice, sharing across patients was less clear, possibly for HLA-related reasons.

The treatment was: oral pan-JAK inhibitor, 5-10 mg twice daily. A word on this clone: Its target is not known.

The ends were cut back, 4 bases at V and 2 bases at J, with 8 bases in the middle. Germline CDR1 and CDR2: MNHEY and SMNVEV (reference sequence). The CDR3 has 14 amino acids. Sequenced material: CD8+ T cells sorted from blood, taken at week 4, from a patient treated with tofacitinib. The sequence derives from a human donor with alopecia areata. V is TRBV27 and J is TRBJ2-2; D not certain. The CDR3 bases are TGTGCCAGCAGTTCTTGGACCAACACCGGGGAGCTGTTTTTT. Translating gives CASSSWTNTGELFF.